These T cell receptor beta chains were read from a single sample in a study of a mutant IDH1 vaccine in newly diagnosed glioma. Only in-frame clones appear in the TCRdb table, and some are missing; sequencing was by immunoSEQ multiplex PCR. In the table there are 55,000 to 70,000 clones, approximately 91% of which are singletons. Their cognate antigens are unknown. The sequencing here drew on PBMCs, taken from a glioma patient whose treatment included an IDH1 peptide vaccine. These receptor sequences come from a man aged 35 to 55 with glioma. The CDR3 runs from the conserved cysteine through the conserved F or W. A D gene is named only where the DNA matches it firmly. Size tells how often a clone was seen (once, few, many) or the class of an expanded clone, and some rows leave it out.

CDR3: CASRTGQGNTEAFF
DNA: TGTGCCAGCAGGACGGGACAGGGGAACACTGAAGCTTTCTTT
size: -
V: TRBV6-1
D: TRBD1
J: TRBJ1-1

CDR3: CASSPPYGYEQYF
DNA: TGTGCCAGCAGCCCCCCCTACGGGTACGAGCAGTACTTC
size: -
V: TRBV11-2
D: -
J: TRBJ2-7

CDR3: CASNTGTRTGYTF
DNA: TGTGCCAGTAACACCGGGACGAGAACTGGCTACACCTTC
size: -
V: TRBV19
D: -
J: TRBJ1-2

CDR3: CASTAVVGGQTDTQYF
DNA: TGTGCCAGCACTGCCGTGGTAGGGGGGCAAACAGATACGCAGTATTTT
size: once
V: TRBV5-8
D: -
J: TRBJ2-3

CDR3: CASSWRSSGRQGASGTEAFF
DNA: TGTGCCAGCAGCTGGCGGAGTAGTGGGAGACAGGGGGCGAGTGGCACTGAAGCTTTCTTT
size: -
V: TRBV5-5
D: TRBD1
J: TRBJ1-1

CDR3: CASSDHRGANTEAFF
DNA: TGTGCCAGCAGCGACCACAGGGGGGCGAACACTGAAGCTTTCTTT
size: -
V: TRBV5-6
D: TRBD1
J: TRBJ1-1

CDR3: CASSLAPLRETQYF
DNA: TGTGCCAGCAGCTTAGCTCCCCTGAGAGAGACCCAGTACTTC
size: once
V: TRBV7-8
D: -
J: TRBJ2-5

CDR3: CASSSYINEQFF
DNA: TGTGCCAGTAGTTCGTACATAAATGAGCAGTTCTTC
size: -
V: TRBV19
D: -
J: TRBJ2-1

CDR3: CAWKRQESHTGELFF
DNA: TGTGCCTGGAAGAGGCAGGAATCCCACACCGGGGAGCTGTTTTTT
size: few
V: TRBV30
D: -
J: TRBJ2-2

CDR3: CATKRGEGSPLHF
DNA: TGTGCCACTAAAAGGGGGGAAGGTTCACCCCTCCACTTT
size: -
V: TRBV28
D: -
J: TRBJ1-6

CDR3: CASSPNFYRGANSGANVLTF
DNA: TGTGCCAGCAGCCCAAACTTCTACAGGGGCGCTAACTCTGGGGCCAACGTCCTGACTTTC
size: -
V: TRBV7-3
D: TRBD1
J: TRBJ2-6

CDR3: CASGGERGTGNEKLFF
DNA: TGTGCCAGCGGTGGAGAACGCGGGACAGGGAATGAAAAACTGTTTTTT
size: -
V: TRBV6-1
D: TRBD1
J: TRBJ1-4

CDR3: CAISESWQGGFTDTQYF
DNA: TGTGCCATCAGTGAGTCATGGCAGGGGGGCTTCACAGATACGCAGTATTTT
size: -
V: TRBV10-3
D: -
J: TRBJ2-3

CDR3: CASSQDSRTGIYGYTF
DNA: TGCGCCAGCAGCCAAGATTCCCGGACAGGGATCTATGGCTACACCTTC
size: -
V: TRBV4-3
D: TRBD1
J: TRBJ1-2

CDR3: CASSAQMNTEAFF
DNA: TGCGCCAGCAGCGCGCAGATGAACACTGAAGCTTTCTTT
size: -
V: TRBV5-1
D: -
J: TRBJ1-1

CDR3: CASTVQGGGTGELFF
DNA: TGTGCCAGCACTGTACAGGGGGGAGGCACCGGGGAGCTGTTTTTT
size: -
V: TRBV6-6
D: TRBD1
J: TRBJ2-2

CDR3: CASSDPGGGYTF
DNA: TGTGCCAGCAGTGACCCCGGGGGAGGCTACACCTTC
size: -
V: TRBV6-4
D: -
J: TRBJ1-2

CDR3: CASSLGVPTDTQYF
DNA: TGTGCCAGCAGCTTGGGAGTGCCCACAGATACGCAGTATTTT
size: -
V: TRBV5-4
D: -
J: TRBJ2-3

CDR3: CASSEAAGLPEAFF
DNA: TGTGCCAGCAGTGAAGCAGCCGGTTTACCTGAAGCTTTCTTT
size: -
V: TRBV6-1
D: -
J: TRBJ1-1

CDR3: CASSFDLGGETQYF
DNA: TGTGCCAGCAGTTTTGACCTTGGGGGAGAGACCCAGTACTTC
size: -
V: TRBV6-1
D: -
J: TRBJ2-5

CDR3: CASSVTSNPGDTQYF
DNA: TGTGCCAGTAGTGTGACTTCTAACCCTGGGGATACGCAGTATTTT
size: -
V: TRBV19
D: -
J: TRBJ2-3

CDR3: CATSTRTEETQYF
DNA: TGTGCCACCAGCACCAGGACAGAAGAGACCCAGTACTTC
size: few
V: TRBV15
D: -
J: TRBJ2-5

CDR3: CASEQGTGNTIYF
DNA: TGTGCCTCGGAACAGGGGACTGGAAACACCATATATTTT
size: -
V: TRBV10-3
D: TRBD1
J: TRBJ1-3

CDR3: CASSRYATNEKLFF
DNA: TGTGCCAGCAGTAGATATGCAACTAATGAAAAACTGTTTTTT
size: -
V: TRBV11-2
D: -
J: TRBJ1-4

CDR3: CASAFFEPFTDTQYF
DNA: TGTGCCAGCGCCTTCTTCGAGCCATTCACAGATACGCAGTATTTT
size: -
V: TRBV27
D: -
J: TRBJ2-3

CDR3: CASSWEDGPKAFF
DNA: TGTGCCAGCAGCTGGGAGGACGGACCCAAAGCTTTCTTT
size: -
V: TRBV7-7
D: -
J: TRBJ1-1

CDR3: CASSPRTAGDGNTIYF
DNA: TGCGCCAGCAGCCCACGGACAGCGGGAGATGGAAACACCATATATTTT
size: once
V: TRBV5-1
D: -
J: TRBJ1-3

CDR3: CASSRGLAGTETQYF
DNA: TGTGCCAGCAGCCGCGGACTAGCGGGAACGGAGACCCAGTACTTC
size: -
V: TRBV5-5
D: TRBD2
J: TRBJ2-5

CDR3: CASSQGGGGSYGYTF
DNA: TGTGCCAGCAGCCAAGGGGGAGGGGGCAGTTATGGCTACACCTTC
size: -
V: TRBV4-2
D: TRBD1
J: TRBJ1-2

CDR3: CASSLAANTEAFF
DNA: TGTGCCAGCAGCTTGGCAGCGAACACTGAAGCTTTCTTT
size: few
V: TRBV5-4
D: -
J: TRBJ1-1

CDR3: CASSQEGRREKLFF
DNA: TGTGCCAGCAGCCAAGAAGGGAGGAGAGAAAAACTGTTTTTT
size: -
V: TRBV14
D: -
J: TRBJ1-4